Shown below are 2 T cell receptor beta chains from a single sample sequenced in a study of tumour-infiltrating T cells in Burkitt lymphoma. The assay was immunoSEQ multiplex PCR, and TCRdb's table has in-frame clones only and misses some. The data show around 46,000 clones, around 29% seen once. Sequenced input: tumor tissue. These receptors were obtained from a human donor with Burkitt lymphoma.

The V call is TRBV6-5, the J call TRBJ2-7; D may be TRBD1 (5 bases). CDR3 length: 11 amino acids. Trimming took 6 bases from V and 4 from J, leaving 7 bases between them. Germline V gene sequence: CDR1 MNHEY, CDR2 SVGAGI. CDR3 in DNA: TGTGCCAGCAGAAGACAGTACGAGCAGTACTTC. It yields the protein CASRRQYEQYF.

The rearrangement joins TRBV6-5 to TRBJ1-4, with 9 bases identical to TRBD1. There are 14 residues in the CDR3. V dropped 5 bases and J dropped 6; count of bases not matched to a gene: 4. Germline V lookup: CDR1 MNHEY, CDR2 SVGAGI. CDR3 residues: CASSRTGDHEKLFF. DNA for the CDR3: TGTGCCAGCAGTAGGACAGGGGATCATGAAAAACTGTTTTTT.